These 12 T cell receptor beta chains were sequenced from one sample in a study of monozygotic twins with inflammatory bowel disease. TCRdb reprocessed the 5' RACE reads and stores each CDR3 protein as one record, lacking DNA. This sample's clone table lists about 420,000 distinct CDR3 sequences. Input material: blood. Receptor source: a human donor with ulcerative colitis or Crohn's disease, or a healthy co-twin of an affected twin (not recorded which).

The chain couples TRBV5-1 to TRBJ1-4; the TCRdb D gene call, TRBD1, has no DNA to confirm it. Per the germline V gene, CDR1 is SGHRS and CDR2 is YFSETQ. The length of the CDR3 is 14 residues. CDR3 protein: CASSQQAAGEKLFF.

The genes are TRBV28 and TRBJ2-7; TCRdb's D call, TRBD2, is unchecked because there is no DNA. The germline V gene has CDR1 MDHEN and CDR2 SYDVKM. The CDR3 runs to 14 residues. CDR3: CASRLSGSGYEQYF.

The chain employs TRBV5-6 and TRBJ1-1. The germline CDR1 and CDR2 sequences are SGHDT and YYEEEE. The CDR3 has 15 residues. The CDR3 sequence: CASSSGPGGDTEAFF.

This chain links TRBV7-2 with TRBJ1-4. Germline CDR1 is SGHTA and CDR2 is FQGNSA. The CDR3 runs to 14 residues. This CDR3 reads CASTSMTVEEKLFF.

This rearrangement joins TRBV5-6 to TRBJ2-1; the D call of TRBD1 rests on TCRdb alone, since no DNA is present to check it. The CDR3 sequence is 16 residues long. Germline V gene data show CDR1 as SGHDT and CDR2 as YYEEEE. The CDR3 sequence: CASSTGRGGGYNEQFF.

This chain joins TRBV5-1 and TRBJ1-2. The length of the CDR3 is 11 residues. Germline V CDR1 and CDR2: SGHRS, YFSETQ. CDR3 sequence: CASRLDGGYTF.

The gene calls are TRBV15 and TRBJ2-2; TCRdb designates TRBD1, a call that cannot be tested without DNA. From germline, CDR1 is LNHNV and CDR2 YYDKDF (reference sequence). The CDR3 totals 17 residues. This CDR3 reads CATSIGPGRPNTGELFF.

The J gene is TRBJ1-5, the V gene TRBV7-8; TCRdb gives TRBD1 as the D gene, but with no DNA this cannot be confirmed. In germline, CDR1 is SGHVS, CDR2 FQNEAQ. CDR3 length equals 16 residues. CDR3 sequence: CASSSRSRDSGQPQHF.

V gene TRBV5-1 combines with J gene TRBJ2-7; TCRdb indicates TRBD1, and absent DNA this call remains unverified. Looked up from germline, CDR1 is SGHRS and CDR2 is YFSETQ. The CDR3 is 15 amino acids. CDR3 sequence reads: CASSPKGPGVYEQYF.

The V and J genes are TRBV2 and TRBJ1-6; TCRdb gives TRBD1 as the D gene, but with no DNA this cannot be confirmed. Looked up from germline, CDR1 is SNHLY and CDR2 is FYNNEI. The CDR3 runs 13 residues. CDR3 region: CARGGGGDSPLHF. The entire variable domain, with the rest obtained from reference TRBV2 and TRBJ1-6, is as follows: EPEVTQTPSHQVTQMGQEVILRCVPISNHLYFYWYRQILGQKVEFLVSFYNNEISEKSEIFDDQFSVERPDGSNFTLKIRSTKLEDSAMYFCARGGGGDSPLHFGNGTRLTVT.

CDR3 sequence reads: CASSQYEGMGNTQYF. V is TRBV4-1 and J is TRBJ2-3; the D gene TCRdb calls, TRBD2, cannot be checked with no DNA. Germline V lookup: CDR1 MGHRA, CDR2 YSYEKL. The CDR3 is 15 residues long.

The V gene is TRBV7-8, the J gene TRBJ2-3; TCRdb outputs TRBD2, but without DNA this stays unchecked. CDR3 size: 16 residues. The germline V gene encodes CDR1 SGHVS and CDR2 FQNEAQ. The CDR3 loop is CASSLDRGGPAGTQYF.